This entry lists 14 T cell receptor beta chains sequenced from one sample in a study of T-cell memory formation after mild COVID-19. Each CDR3 protein is one row after TCRdb ran MiXCR on the 5' RACE reads. The table shows 250,000 to 350,000 distinct CDR3 sequences, with just under 20% occurring only once. The sample taken for sequencing was PBMCs or a T cell subset sorted from them (not recorded which). These receptors were obtained from a young man who had mild COVID-19 (a few samples of this study predate the infection). Cell type and time point are not known.

This clonotype came up many times. V is TRBV7-3 and J is TRBJ2-4; TRBD1 is a possible D gene (7 bases). This CDR3 spans 15 amino acids. CDR1 is SGHTA and CDR2 is FQGTGA in the germline V gene. Trimming shortened V by 4 bases and J by 5 bases, and 15 bases separated the two germline ends. The CDR3 DNA reads TGTGCCAGCAGCTACCGCGGGGACAGACAAAACATTCAGTACTTC. It is translated as CASSYRGDRQNIQYF.

This sequence joins TRBV6-1 and TRBJ2-5; D may be TRBD1 or TRBD2 (5 bases each). Trimming pared 8 bases from V and 1 base from J, leaving 14 bases between. This CDR3 comprises 14 residues. Germline CDR1 MNHNS, CDR2 SASEGT. DNA for the CDR3: TGTGCCAGCCACGGGGTGGGGGTCCAAGAGACCCAGTACTTC. This sequence encodes CASHGVGVQETQYF.

The chain combines TRBV15 with TRBJ2-7; D ambiguous. The CDR3 is 13 residues long. V dropped 1 base and J dropped 3 bases, with 7 bases sitting between them. From germline, CDR1 is LNHNV and CDR2 YYDKDF (reference sequence). This CDR3 reads CATSRGTSYEQYV. The CDR3 DNA sequence: TGTGCCACCAGCAGAGGTACGAGCTACGAGCAGTACGTC.

This clonotype was counted between two and nine times. The rearrangement joins TRBV4-1 to TRBJ2-3; D may be TRBD1 or TRBD2 (6 bases each). Trimming took off 4 bases at V and 2 bases at J, with 16 bases between the two ends. Per the germline V gene, CDR1 is MGHRA and CDR2 is YSYEKL. CDR3 length: 16 residues. The CDR3 loop reads CASSPGDGLHTDTQYF. CDR3 nucleotide sequence: TGCGCCAGCAGCCCAGGGGACGGACTACACACAGATACGCAGTATTTT.

This rearrangement joins TRBV6-5 to TRBJ1-1, with D uncertain. Per germline, CDR1 MNHEY and CDR2 SVGAGI. CDR3 length: 14 amino acids. Trimming cost V 2 bases and J 0 bases, with 7 bases left between them. This CDR3 is CASSYLAVNTEAFF. In nucleotides, the CDR3 is TGTGCCAGCAGTTACCTGGCAGTGAACACTGAAGCTTTCTTT.

The chain employs TRBV10-3 and TRBJ1-2; D gene uncertain. V shed 0 bases and J shed 5 bases, with 7 bases lying between them. Germline assignment: CDR1 ENHRY and CDR2 SYGVKD. This CDR3 has 13 residues. CDR3 bases: TGTGCCATCAGTGAGTCAGAAGGGTATGGCTACACCTTC. Amino acid sequence: CAISESEGYGYTF.

The chain couples TRBV28 to TRBJ1-3, with a possible D match to TRBD1 (5 bases). CDR1 and CDR2 from the germline V gene are MDHEN and SYDVKM. The length of the CDR3 is 18 residues. The V end lost 2 bases, the J end lost 3 bases, and 20 bases lay between the germline ends. The CDR3 DNA sequence: TGTGCCAGCAGTTTAATATCCCCATCGCAGGGTCTTGGAAACACCATATATTTT. Translating it yields CASSLISPSQGLGNTIYF.

This clonotype was seen ten or more times. CDR3 residues: CSAGPSWGTQYF. The DNA of the CDR3 is TGCAGTGCTGGACCCTCCTGGGGGACGCAGTATTTT. The gene calls are TRBV20-1 and TRBJ2-3; D may correspond to TRBD1 or TRBD2 (5 bases each). Germline loops: CDR1 DFQATT, CDR2 SNEGSKA (reference sequence). The CDR3 sequence is 12 residues long. The V end was cut by 5 bases, the J end by 9 bases, with 15 bases between.

The chain couples TRBV20-1 to TRBJ2-5, with 13 bases lining up with TRBD2. Trimming removed 0 bases from V and 4 bases from J; junction bases left unmatched: 5. Germline assignment: CDR1 DFQATT and CDR2 SNEGSKA (reference sequence). The CDR3 extends over 16 amino acids. The CDR3 DNA follows: TGCAGTGCTAGAGAGACTAGCGGGGGGCCGGGAGAGACCCAGTACTTC. Translated, it gives CSARETSGGPGETQYF.

The chain couples TRBV3-1 to TRBJ2-7; 10 bases match TRBD2. J lost 3 bases, V lost 5 bases, and 4 bases had no gene match. Per germline, CDR1 LGHDT and CDR2 YNNKEL (reference sequence). The CDR3 loop spans 14 amino acids. The CDR3 region is CASSSLAGVYEQYV. In DNA, the CDR3 is TGTGCCAGCAGCTCTCTAGCGGGGGTCTACGAGCAGTACGTC.

The chain uses TRBV7-8 and TRBJ1-5; no clear D. This CDR3 region has 15 residues. The ends were cut back, 3 bases at V and 3 bases at J, with 12 bases in the middle. CDR1 and CDR2 from the germline V gene are SGHVS and FQNEAQ. CDR3 sequence (DNA): TGTGCCAGCAGCTTCTCGTCCACCTCCAATCAGCCCCAGCATTTT. It codes for CASSFSSTSNQPQHF.

This sequence joins TRBV3-1 and TRBJ1-4; 8 nucleotides line up with TRBD1. The CDR3 runs to 14 residues. CDR1 is LGHDT, CDR2 YNNKEL, per germline (reference sequence). Trimming removed 4 bases from V and 8 bases from J; junction bases left unmatched: 6. This CDR3 is CASSRTGGTEKLFF. The DNA of the CDR3 is TGTGCCAGCAGCCGTACAGGGGGTACCGAAAAACTGTTTTTT. The whole variable domain, filled in from reference TRBV3-1 and TRBJ1-4, reads DTAVSQTPKYLVTQMGNDKSIKCEQNLGHDTMYWYKQDSKKFLKIMFSYNNKELIINETVPNRFSPKSPDKAHLNLHINSLELGDSAVYFCASSRTGGTEKLFFGSGTQLSVL.

This clonotype showed up just a few times. The rearrangement links TRBV20-1 to TRBJ2-1; D tentatively fits TRBD1 or TRBD2 (6 bases each). The V gene lost 3 bases and the J gene lost 2 bases, with 17 bases spanning the gap. The CDR3 has 16 amino acids. Germline CDR1 DFQATT, CDR2 SNEGSKA (reference sequence). The CDR3 sequence is CSASPPWGATYNEQFF. The CDR3 DNA is TGCAGTGCTAGCCCCCCCTGGGGGGCCACCTACAATGAGCAGTTCTTC.

The chain combines TRBV3-1 with TRBJ2-2, with a possible D match to TRBD1 (5 bases). V lost 5 bases and J 1 base, leaving 11 bases between the germline ends. CDR1 LGHDT and CDR2 YNNKEL come from the germline V gene (reference sequence). The CDR3 sequence is 15 residues long. The CDR3: CASSWGPRNTGELFF. CDR3 DNA sequence: TGTGCCAGCAGCTGGGGCCCGAGGAACACCGGGGAGCTGTTTTTT.